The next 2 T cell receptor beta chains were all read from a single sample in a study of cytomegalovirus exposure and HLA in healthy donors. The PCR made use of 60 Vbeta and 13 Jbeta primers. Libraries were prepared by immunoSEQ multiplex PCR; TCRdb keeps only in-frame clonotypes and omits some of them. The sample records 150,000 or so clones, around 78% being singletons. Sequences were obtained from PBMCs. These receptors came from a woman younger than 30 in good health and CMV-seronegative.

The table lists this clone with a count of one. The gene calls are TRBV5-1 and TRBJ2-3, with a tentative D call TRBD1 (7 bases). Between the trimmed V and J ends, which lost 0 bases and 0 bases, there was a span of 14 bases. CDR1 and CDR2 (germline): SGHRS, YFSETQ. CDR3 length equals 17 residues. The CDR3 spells CASSLEAGGTSTDTQYF. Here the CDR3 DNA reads TGCGCCAGCAGCTTGGAAGCAGGGGGGACGAGCACAGATACGCAGTATTTT.

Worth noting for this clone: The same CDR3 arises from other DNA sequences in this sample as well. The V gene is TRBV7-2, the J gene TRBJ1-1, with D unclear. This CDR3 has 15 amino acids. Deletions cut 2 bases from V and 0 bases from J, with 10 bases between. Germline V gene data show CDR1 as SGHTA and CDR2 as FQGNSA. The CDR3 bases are TGTGCCAGCAGCTTATTGGGCAGTATGAACACTGAAGCTTTCTTT. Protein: CASSLLGSMNTEAFF.